The following is a TCR beta chain sequence with its context. The record originates from a study of blood T cell repertoires in COVID-19. V shed 3 bases, J shed 4 bases, and the junction held 5 bases outside the gene matches. CDR3 length: 16 amino acids. Per germline, CDR1 SGDLS and CDR2 YYNGEE. Data came from immunoSEQ multiplex PCR; TCRdb stores just in-frame clones and leaves some out. Found here are about 380,000 clones, about 88% of them singletons; the top ten hold roughly 1.2%. The chain employs TRBV9 and TRBJ2-1; 12 bases agree with TRBD2. The TCR was taken from a young woman who had recovered from COVID-19. The sample consisted of PBMCs or T cells enriched from blood (not recorded which). In nucleotides, the CDR3 is TGTGCCAGCAGCGGATTACTAGCGGGGGGATACAATGAGCAGTTCTTC. Its translation is CASSGLLAGGYNEQFF.